The clone carrying this TCR beta chain showed up just a few times. Antigen specificity is unknown. Use of 60 Vbeta and 13 Jbeta primers characterized the PCR. TCRdb's table, derived via immunoSEQ multiplex PCR, lists solely in-frame clones and lacks some. The repertoire holds about 73,000 clones, with 65% to 85% as singletons. The source of the sample is a study of cytomegalovirus exposure and HLA in healthy donors. This CDR3 has 14 amino acids. Trimming stripped 5 bases from V and 3 bases from J, with 13 bases between. The germline gives CDR1 LGHNT, CDR2 FRNRAP. Whole-study results and caveats: Accurate HLA-A and HLA-B prediction from TCR beta sequences was reported for most subjects. Later work found that TCR association rates differed between HLA loci; DRB1 had the most and HLA-C the fewest. A later analysis found common viral pathogens apparently linked to several of the most significant clusters.

V and J are TRBV12-5 and TRBJ1-2, with D possibly being TRBD1 (5 bases). The TCR was taken from a man aged 65 to 79 in good health and CMV-seronegative. Source material: PBMCs. The CDR3 reads CASGPRRADYGYTF. The CDR3 DNA reads as TGTGCTAGTGGTCCCCGCAGGGCGGACTATGGCTACACCTTC.